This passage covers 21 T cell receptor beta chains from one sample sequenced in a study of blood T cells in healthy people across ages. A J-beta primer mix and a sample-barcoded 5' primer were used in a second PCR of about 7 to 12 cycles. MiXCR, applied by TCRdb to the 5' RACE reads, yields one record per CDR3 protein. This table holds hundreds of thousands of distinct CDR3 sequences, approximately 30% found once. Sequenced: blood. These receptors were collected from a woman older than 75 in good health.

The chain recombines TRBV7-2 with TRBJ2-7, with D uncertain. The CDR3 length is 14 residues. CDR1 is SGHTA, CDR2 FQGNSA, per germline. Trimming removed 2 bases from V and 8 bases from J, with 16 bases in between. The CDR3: CASSLPTAQPKQYF. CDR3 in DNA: TGTGCCAGCAGCTTACCCACGGCCCAACCTAAGCAGTACTTC.

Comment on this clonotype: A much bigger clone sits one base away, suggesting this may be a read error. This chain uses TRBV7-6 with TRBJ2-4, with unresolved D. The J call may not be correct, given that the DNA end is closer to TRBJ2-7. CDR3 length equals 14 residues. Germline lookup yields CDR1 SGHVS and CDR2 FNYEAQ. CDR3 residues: CAGSREADCLEQYF. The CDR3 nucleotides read TGTGCCGGCAGCCGCGAGGCAGATTGTCTCGAGCAGTACTTC.

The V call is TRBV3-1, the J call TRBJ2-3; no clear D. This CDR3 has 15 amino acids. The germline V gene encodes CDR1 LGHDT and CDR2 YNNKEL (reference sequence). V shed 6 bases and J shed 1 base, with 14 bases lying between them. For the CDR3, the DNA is TGTGCCAGCAGTCTTAGCAGTGTGGGCACAGATACGCAGTATTTT. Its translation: CASSLSSVGTDTQYF.

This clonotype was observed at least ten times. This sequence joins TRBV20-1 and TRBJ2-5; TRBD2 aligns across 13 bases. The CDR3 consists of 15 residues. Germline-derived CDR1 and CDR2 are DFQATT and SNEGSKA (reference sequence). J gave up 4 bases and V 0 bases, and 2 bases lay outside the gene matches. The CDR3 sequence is CSARETSGGAETQYF. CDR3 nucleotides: TGCAGTGCTAGAGAAACTAGCGGGGGGGCAGAGACCCAGTACTTC.

The CDR3 DNA is TGCGCCAGCAGCTGGGGGACAGTCCAAGAGACCCAGTACTTC. Its translation: CASSWGTVQETQYF. The chain links TRBV5-1 to TRBJ2-5, with 7 positions matching TRBD1. The CDR3 contains 14 residues. With V trimmed by 3 bases and J by 1 base, 3 bases remained unmatched. Germline V gene sequence: CDR1 SGHRS, CDR2 YFSETQ.

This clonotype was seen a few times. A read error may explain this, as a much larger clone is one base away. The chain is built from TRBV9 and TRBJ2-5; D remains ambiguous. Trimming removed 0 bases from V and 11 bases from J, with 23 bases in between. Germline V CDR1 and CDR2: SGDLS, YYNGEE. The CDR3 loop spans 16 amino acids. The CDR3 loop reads CASSVGWWGRYNEQYF. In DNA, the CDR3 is TGTGCCAGCAGCGTAGGATGGTGGGGTAGGTACAATGAGCAGTACTTC.

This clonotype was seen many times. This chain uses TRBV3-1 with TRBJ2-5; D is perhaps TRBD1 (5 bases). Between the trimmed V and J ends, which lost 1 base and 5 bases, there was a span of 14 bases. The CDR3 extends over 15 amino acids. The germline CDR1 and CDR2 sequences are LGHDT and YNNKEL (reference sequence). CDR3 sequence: CASSQVKGRLETQYF. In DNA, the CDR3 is TGTGCCAGCAGCCAAGTCAAGGGGCGGTTGGAGACCCAGTACTTC.

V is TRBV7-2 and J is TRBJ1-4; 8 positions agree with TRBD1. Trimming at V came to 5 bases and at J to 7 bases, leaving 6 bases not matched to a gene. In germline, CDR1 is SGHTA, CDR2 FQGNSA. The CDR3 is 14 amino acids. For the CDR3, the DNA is TGTGCCAGCAGCGTAGACAGGGGTGTTGAAAAACTGTTTTTT. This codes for CASSVDRGVEKLFF. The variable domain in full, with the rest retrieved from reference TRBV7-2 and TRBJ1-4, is GAGVSQSPSNKVTEKGKDVELRCDPISGHTALYWYRQSLGQGLEFLIYFQGNSAPDKSGLPSDRFSAERTGGSVSTLTIQRTQQEDSAVYLCASSVDRGVEKLFFGSGTQLSVL.

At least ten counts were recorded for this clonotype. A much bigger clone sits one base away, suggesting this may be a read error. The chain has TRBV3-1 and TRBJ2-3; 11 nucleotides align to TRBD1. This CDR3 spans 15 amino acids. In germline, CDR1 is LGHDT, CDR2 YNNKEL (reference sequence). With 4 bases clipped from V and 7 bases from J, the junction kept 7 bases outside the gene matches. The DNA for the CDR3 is TGTGCCAGCAGCCCACAGGACAGGGGGCGAAATACGCAGTATTTT. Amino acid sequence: CASSPQDRGRNTQYF.

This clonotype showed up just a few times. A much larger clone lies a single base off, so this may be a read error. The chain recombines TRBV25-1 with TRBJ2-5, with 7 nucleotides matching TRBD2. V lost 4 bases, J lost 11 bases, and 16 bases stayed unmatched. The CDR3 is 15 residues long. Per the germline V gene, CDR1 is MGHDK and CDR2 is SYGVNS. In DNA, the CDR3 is TGTGCCAGCAGTGGATGGGGGGGGAAGCAAAATGAGCAGTACTTC. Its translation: CASSGWGGKQNEQYF.

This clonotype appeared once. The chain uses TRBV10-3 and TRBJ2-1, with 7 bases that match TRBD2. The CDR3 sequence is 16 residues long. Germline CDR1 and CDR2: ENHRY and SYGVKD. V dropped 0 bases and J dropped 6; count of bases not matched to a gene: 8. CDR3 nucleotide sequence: TGTGCCATCAGTGAGTCTGCCGGGGCGGGAGTCAATGAGCAGTTCTTC. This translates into CAISESAGAGVNEQFF.

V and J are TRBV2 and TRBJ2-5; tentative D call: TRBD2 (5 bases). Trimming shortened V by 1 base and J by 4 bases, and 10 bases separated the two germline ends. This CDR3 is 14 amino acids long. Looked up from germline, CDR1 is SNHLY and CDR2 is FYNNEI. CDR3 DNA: TGTGCCAGCAGTGAAGAGATTGAGGGAGAGACCCAGTACTTC. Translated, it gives CASSEEIEGETQYF. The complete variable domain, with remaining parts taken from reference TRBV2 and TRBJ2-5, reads EPEVTQTPSHQVTQMGQEVILRCVPISNHLYFYWYRQILGQKVEFLVSFYNNEISEKSEIFDDQFSVERPDGSNFTLKIRSTKLEDSAMYFCASSEEIEGETQYFGPGTRLLVL.

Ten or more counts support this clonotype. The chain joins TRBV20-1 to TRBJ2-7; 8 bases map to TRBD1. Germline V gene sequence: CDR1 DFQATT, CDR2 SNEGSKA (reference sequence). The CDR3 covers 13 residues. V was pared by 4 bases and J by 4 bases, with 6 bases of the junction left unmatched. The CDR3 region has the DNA TGCAGTGCTATAGGACAGGGTCGGTACGAGCAGTACTTC. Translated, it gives CSAIGQGRYEQYF.

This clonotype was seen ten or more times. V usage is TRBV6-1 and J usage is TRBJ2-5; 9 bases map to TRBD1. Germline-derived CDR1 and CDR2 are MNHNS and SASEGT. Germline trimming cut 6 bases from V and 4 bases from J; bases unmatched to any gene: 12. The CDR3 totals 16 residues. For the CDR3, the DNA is TGTGCCAGCAGGAAGCCGACAGGGGGGAAGGGAGAGACCCAGTACTTC. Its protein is CASRKPTGGKGETQYF.

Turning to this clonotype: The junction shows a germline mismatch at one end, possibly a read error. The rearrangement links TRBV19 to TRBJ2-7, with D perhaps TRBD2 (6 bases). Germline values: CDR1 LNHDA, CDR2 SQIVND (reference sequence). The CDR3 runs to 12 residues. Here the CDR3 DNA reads TGTGCCAGGAGTATCCGGGGAGGCGAGCGGTACTTC. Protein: CARSIRGGERYF.

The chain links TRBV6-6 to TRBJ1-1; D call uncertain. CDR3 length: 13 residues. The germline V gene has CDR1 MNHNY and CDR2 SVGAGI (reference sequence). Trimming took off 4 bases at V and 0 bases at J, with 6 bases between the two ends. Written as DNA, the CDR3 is TGTGCCAGCAGTTTCGCCATGAACACTGAAGCTTTCTTT. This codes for CASSFAMNTEAFF.

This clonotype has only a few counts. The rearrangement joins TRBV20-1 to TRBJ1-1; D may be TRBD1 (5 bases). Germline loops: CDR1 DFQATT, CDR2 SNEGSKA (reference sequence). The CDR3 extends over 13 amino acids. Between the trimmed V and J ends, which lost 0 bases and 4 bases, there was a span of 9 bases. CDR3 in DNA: TGCAGTGCTAGAGACAGGGAAACCACTGAAGCTTTCTTT. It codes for CSARDRETTEAFF.

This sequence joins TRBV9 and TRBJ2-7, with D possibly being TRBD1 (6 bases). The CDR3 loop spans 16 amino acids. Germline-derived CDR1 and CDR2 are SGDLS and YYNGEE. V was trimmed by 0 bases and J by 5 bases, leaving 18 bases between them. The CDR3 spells CASSVASGTGKNEQYF. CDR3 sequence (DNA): TGTGCCAGCAGCGTAGCCTCCGGCACAGGGAAAAACGAGCAGTACTTC.

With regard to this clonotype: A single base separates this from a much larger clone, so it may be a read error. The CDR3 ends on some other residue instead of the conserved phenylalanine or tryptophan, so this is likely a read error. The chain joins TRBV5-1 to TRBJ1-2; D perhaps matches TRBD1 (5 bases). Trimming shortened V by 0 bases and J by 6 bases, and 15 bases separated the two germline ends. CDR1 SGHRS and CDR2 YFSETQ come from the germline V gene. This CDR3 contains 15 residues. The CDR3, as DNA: TGCGCCAGCAGCTTGGGCCAGGGAAGTACGGATGGCTACACCGTC. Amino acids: CASSLGQGSTDGYTV.

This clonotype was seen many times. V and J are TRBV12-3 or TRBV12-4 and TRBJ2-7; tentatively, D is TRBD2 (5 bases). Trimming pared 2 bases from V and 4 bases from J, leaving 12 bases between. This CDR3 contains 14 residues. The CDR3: CASSLLGAAYEQYF. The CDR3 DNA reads TGTGCCAGCAGTTTACTGGGAGCAGCATACGAGCAGTACTTC.

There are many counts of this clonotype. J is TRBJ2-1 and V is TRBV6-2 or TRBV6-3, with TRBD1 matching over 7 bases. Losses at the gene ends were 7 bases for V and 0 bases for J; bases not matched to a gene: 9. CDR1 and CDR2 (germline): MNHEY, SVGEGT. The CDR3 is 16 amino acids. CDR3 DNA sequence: TGTGCCAGCACGGACAGGACCGGAAGCTCCTACAATGAGCAGTTCTTC. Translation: CASTDRTGSSYNEQFF.